The entry below gives a single T cell receptor (beta chain) sequence along with its context. Source study methods: From reference gene primer amplification, estimates of nucleated cell counts were derived. The table came from immunoSEQ multiplex PCR; TCRdb's copy has only in-frame clones and leaves some out. V and J calls and clone size are as listed in that table; D and trimming were resolved from the DNA. The data contain 150,000 to 190,000 clones, about 88% of them seen just once; the ten biggest clones take up more than 7.5%. This entry is derived from a study of blood T cell repertoires in COVID-19. Germline V gene data show CDR1 as SGHRS and CDR2 as YFSETQ. The CDR3 length is 11 residues. V was shortened by 3 bases and J by 5 bases, with 3 bases between the two germline ends.

This receptor was identified in a woman aged 55 to 70 with COVID-19, enrolled during active disease. What was sequenced was peripheral blood. This chain connects TRBV5-1 to TRBJ2-1; unclear D gene. The CDR3 reads CASSSDNEQFF. CDR3 sequence (DNA): TGCGCCAGCAGCTCGGACAATGAGCAGTTCTTC. Supplemented by reference TRBV5-1 and TRBJ2-1, the full variable domain reads KAGVTQTPRYLIKTRGQQVTLSCSPISGHRSVSWYQQTPGQGLQFLFEYFSETQRNKGNFPGRFSGRQFSNSRSEMNVSTLELGDSALYLCASSSDNEQFFGPGTRLTVL.